Presented here are 22 T cell receptor beta chains from one specimen sequenced in a study of blood T cell repertoires in COVID-19. The method was immunoSEQ multiplex PCR; TCRdb's version includes in-frame clones alone and lacks a portion of them. This table holds some 300,000 clones, roughly 87% found once. The sequencing sample was made of PBMCs or T cells enriched from blood (not recorded which). These receptors were collected from a woman aged 25 to 39 who had recovered from COVID-19.

The chain joins TRBV12-3 or TRBV12-4 to TRBJ1-1; 7 nucleotides agree with TRBD1. J was trimmed by 10 bases and V by 2 bases; bases with no gene match: 4. The CDR3 has 12 amino acids. In nucleotides, the CDR3 is TGTGCCAGCAGTTTACGGCAGGGGGTAGCTTTCTTT. It yields the protein CASSLRQGVAFF.

This sequence joins TRBV29-1 and TRBJ2-5; no firm D call. This CDR3 comprises 12 residues. Germline V gene sequence: CDR1 SQVTM, CDR2 ANQGSEA. V was pared by 4 bases and J by 5 bases, with 11 bases between. The CDR3 sequence is CSVGIERETQYF. The CDR3 nucleotides read TGCAGCGTTGGCATTGAACGGGAGACCCAGTACTTC.

CDR3 sequence: CATRTGVTGELFF. The CDR3 DNA reads TGTGCCACCAGGACAGGGGTTACCGGGGAGCTGTTTTTT. This chain joins TRBV2 and TRBJ2-2; TRBD1 agrees at 9 bases. The CDR3 is made up of 13 amino acids. V shed 10 bases, J shed 5 bases, and the junction held 5 bases outside the gene matches. The germline CDR1 and CDR2 sequences are SNHLY and FYNNEI.

The rearrangement uses TRBV5-5 and TRBJ2-1; 9 bases match TRBD1. Germline V gene sequence: CDR1 SGHKS, CDR2 YYEKEE (reference sequence). The CDR3 runs 17 residues. V dropped 4 bases and J dropped 0; count of bases not matched to a gene: 8. The CDR3 DNA follows: TGTGCCAGCAGCCTGCAACAGGGGGCGAGCTCCTACAATGAGCAGTTCTTC. Translated, it gives CASSLQQGASSYNEQFF. The full variable domain, in which reference TRBV5-5 and TRBJ2-1 provide the parts outside the CDR3, is DAGVTQSPTHLIKTRGQQVTLRCSPISGHKSVSWYQQVLGQGPQFIFQYYEKEERGRGNFPDRFSARQFPNYSSELNVNALLLGDSALYLCASSLQQGASSYNEQFFGPGTRLTVL.

This chain connects TRBV5-1 to TRBJ2-1; 7 nucleotides align to TRBD1. Looked up from germline, CDR1 is SGHRS and CDR2 is YFSETQ. V shed 0 bases, J shed 3 bases, and the junction held 3 bases outside the gene matches. The CDR3 is made up of 15 amino acids. The CDR3 loop reads CASSLAPGGYNEQFF. The CDR3 DNA reads TGCGCCAGCAGCTTGGCCCCAGGGGGCTACAATGAGCAGTTCTTC.

This chain uses TRBV5-1 with TRBJ2-2; 7 bases map to TRBD1. CDR3 length equals 14 residues. Germline values: CDR1 SGHRS, CDR2 YFSETQ. J lost 3 bases, V lost 4 bases, and 3 bases had no gene match. DNA of the CDR3: TGCGCCAGCAGCCGGGACAGTGACACCGGGGAGCTGTTTTTT. This translates into CASSRDSDTGELFF.

The V call is TRBV19, the J call TRBJ1-1; 7 nucleotides align to TRBD1. The CDR3 contains 14 residues. In germline, CDR1 is LNHDA, CDR2 SQIVND (reference sequence). The ends lost 0 bases at V and 6 bases at J; junction bases unmatched: 4. CDR3 sequence reads: CASSIDSDRAEAFF. The CDR3 DNA reads TGTGCCAGTAGTATAGATTCCGACAGGGCTGAAGCTTTCTTT.

The gene calls are TRBV28 and TRBJ2-5; D might be TRBD2 (7 bases). CDR1 and CDR2 from the germline V gene are MDHEN and SYDVKM. V dropped 3 bases and J dropped 8 bases, with 13 bases sitting between them. The CDR3 length is 13 residues. The CDR3 is CASSLGRGRTQYF. The CDR3 DNA is TGTGCCAGCAGTTTGGGGAGGGGGAGAACCCAGTACTTC. Full variable domain (missing parts from reference TRBV28 and TRBJ2-5): DVKVTQSSRYLVKRTGEKVFLECVQDMDHENMFWYRQDPGLGLRLIYFSYDVKMKEKGDIPEGYSVSREKKERFSLILESASTNQTSMYLCASSLGRGRTQYFGPGTRLLVL.

The chain has TRBV28 and TRBJ1-5; D remains ambiguous. Germline V gene sequence: CDR1 MDHEN, CDR2 SYDVKM. Trimming took off 0 bases at V and 6 bases at J, with 15 bases between the two ends. The CDR3 has 16 amino acids. In DNA form, the CDR3 reads TGTGCCAGCAGTTTATGCGGGAGGGAGGTGTGTCAGCCCCAGCATTTT. Its translation is CASSLCGREVCQPQHF.

This chain joins TRBV9 and TRBJ2-7; no definite D call. The germline V gene has CDR1 SGDLS and CDR2 YYNGEE. This CDR3 has 13 amino acids. V lost 7 bases and J lost 5, with 16 bases in between. The CDR3 loop reads CASGGPEPDEQYF. DNA for the CDR3: TGTGCCAGCGGTGGGCCCGAACCCGACGAGCAGTACTTC.

The chain is built from TRBV12-5 and TRBJ2-3, with 8 bases matching TRBD2. CDR3 length: 16 residues. Unmatched junction bases numbered 6, after V lost 1 base and J lost 3 bases. In germline, CDR1 is LGHNT, CDR2 FRNRAP. Here the CDR3 DNA reads TGTGCTAGTGGTTTGGCCATGGGCGGGGGGACAGATACGCAGTATTTT. It is translated as CASGLAMGGGTDTQYF.

This rearrangement joins TRBV6-5 to TRBJ1-6, with D hard to call. Per germline, CDR1 MNHEY and CDR2 SVGAGI. Trimming shortened V by 5 bases and J by 4 bases, and 6 bases separated the two germline ends. The CDR3 is made up of 13 amino acids. The CDR3 sequence is CASSTEYNSPLHF. For the CDR3, the DNA is TGTGCCAGCAGTACAGAGTATAATTCACCCCTCCACTTT.

The V gene is TRBV5-1, the J gene TRBJ2-5, with D possibly matching TRBD2 (5 bases). CDR1 and CDR2 (germline): SGHRS, YFSETQ. V was trimmed by 7 bases and J by 5 bases, leaving 24 bases between them. The CDR3 sequence is 16 residues long. This chain's CDR3 is CASAEKTSGGEETQYF. The CDR3 coding sequence is TGCGCCAGCGCGGAAAAAACTAGTGGTGGGGAGGAGACCCAGTACTTC. The complete variable domain, with remaining parts taken from reference TRBV5-1 and TRBJ2-5, reads KAGVTQTPRYLIKTRGQQVTLSCSPISGHRSVSWYQQTPGQGLQFLFEYFSETQRNKGNFPGRFSGRQFSNSRSEMNVSTLELGDSALYLCASAEKTSGGEETQYFGPGTRLLVL.

The chain has TRBV10-1 and TRBJ2-5, with D tentatively TRBD1 (6 bases). The CDR3 extends over 16 amino acids. CDR1 is WNHNN, CDR2 SYGVQD, per germline (reference sequence). V lost 3 bases, J lost 0 bases, and 14 bases lay in between. The CDR3, as DNA: TGCGCCAGCAGTGAATTCGCGACAGGCTACCAAGAGACCCAGTACTTC. This codes for CASSEFATGYQETQYF.

V and J are TRBV15 and TRBJ1-3; D possibly corresponds to TRBD1 (6 bases). Trimming took 3 bases from V and 4 from J, leaving 13 bases between them. The CDR3 has 15 residues. The germline CDR1 and CDR2 sequences are LNHNV and YYDKDF (reference sequence). For the CDR3, the DNA is TGTGCCACCAGCAGCTCCAGGGGCCGGGGAAACACCATATATTTT. Translated, it gives CATSSSRGRGNTIYF.

This chain links TRBV15 with TRBJ1-2; D unresolved. The CDR3 spans 14 residues. Germline V gene lookup returns CDR1 LNHNV and CDR2 YYDKDF (reference sequence). V was pared by 9 bases and J by 4 bases, with 18 bases between. As DNA, the CDR3 is TGTGCCACGAGCCGGGAGAACCTTCTCTATGGCTACACCTTC. Translating gives CATSRENLLYGYTF.

The rearrangement joins TRBV28 to TRBJ2-5; 12 nucleotides match TRBD1. V shed 5 bases, J shed 5 bases, and the junction held 12 bases outside the gene matches. Germline V gene data show CDR1 as MDHEN and CDR2 as SYDVKM. This CDR3 has 17 residues. CDR3 region: CASSGDHRDRGPETQYF. The DNA for the CDR3 is TGTGCCAGCAGTGGGGACCACCGGGACAGGGGGCCGGAGACCCAGTACTTC.

The genes are TRBV19 and TRBJ2-5; 12 nucleotides line up with TRBD2. The junction had 8 bases not matched to a gene; V was cut back by 11 bases and J by 4 bases. The CDR3 length is 14 residues. Germline lookup yields CDR1 LNHDA and CDR2 SQIVND (reference sequence). The CDR3 is CAASSGGALETQYF. For the CDR3, the DNA is TGTGCCGCTTCTAGCGGGGGGGCACTAGAGACCCAGTACTTC.

V usage is TRBV5-1 and J usage is TRBJ1-2, with TRBD1 matching over 8 bases. With 2 bases clipped from V and 4 bases from J, the junction kept 10 bases outside the gene matches. The V gene's germline CDR1 is SGHRS and CDR2 YFSETQ. CDR3 length: 16 residues. This CDR3 reads CASSLAGQGRSYGYTF. Written as DNA, the CDR3 is TGCGCCAGCAGCTTAGCAGGACAGGGACGGAGCTATGGCTACACCTTC.

The rearrangement joins TRBV10-3 to TRBJ2-2; D is possibly TRBD2 (5 bases). Per the germline V gene, CDR1 is ENHRY and CDR2 is SYGVKD. The CDR3 spans 18 residues. V was trimmed by 4 bases and J by 5 bases, leaving 23 bases between them. CDR3 sequence: CAISVPRAATPGTGELFF. In nucleotides, the CDR3 is TGTGCCATCAGTGTCCCACGAGCCGCTACCCCGGGGACCGGGGAGCTGTTTTTT.

The rearrangement uses TRBV7-2 and TRBJ2-3; D perhaps matches TRBD2 (6 bases). V lost 3 bases, J lost 7 bases, and 20 bases lay in between. The CDR3 runs 16 residues. Germline values: CDR1 SGHTA, CDR2 FQGNSA. The CDR3 nucleotides read TGTGCCAGCAGCTTCGCCGGGACTCGACTCGGGAATACGCAGTATTTT. Its protein is CASSFAGTRLGNTQYF. Using reference TRBV7-2 and TRBJ2-3 for the parts outside the CDR3, the full variable domain is GAGVSQSPSNKVTEKGKDVELRCDPISGHTALYWYRQSLGQGLEFLIYFQGNSAPDKSGLPSDRFSAERTGGSVSTLTIQRTQQEDSAVYLCASSFAGTRLGNTQYFGPGTRLTVL.

V usage is TRBV4-1 and J usage is TRBJ2-7; TRBD2 agrees at 8 bases. This CDR3 contains 15 residues. V lost 4 bases and J lost 3; bases outside the gene matches: 8. Germline loops: CDR1 MGHRA, CDR2 YSYEKL. Here the CDR3 DNA reads TGCGCCAGCAGCCTAACGGGGGGGAGGAACTACGAGCAGTACTTC. Its protein is CASSLTGGRNYEQYF.